This paragraph reports one T cell receptor beta chain. The record originates from a study of blood T cell repertoires in COVID-19. For the study at large: Acute-phase and convalescent COVID-19 samples originated in the United States, Italy and Spain. Sample material is recorded as cDNA or gDNA derived from T cells, B-cell-depleted T cells, or PBMCs.

Some clones are missing from TCRdb's copy, which holds only in-frame ones; the method was immunoSEQ multiplex PCR. The sample shows fewer than 300,000 clones, around 84% of them seen only once. Germline CDR1 reads MDHEN; CDR2 reads SYDVKM. Trimming removed 9 bases from V and 2 bases from J; junction bases left unmatched: 1. The CDR3 loop spans 11 amino acids. Seattle-derived patients entered the study during active infection and were followed longitudinally. The receptor was derived from a human donor with COVID-19, enrolled during active disease. The donor label of this sample is uncertain. V is TRBV28 and J is TRBJ2-7; 7 positions agree with TRBD1. Sequenced: peripheral blood. CDR3 in amino acids: CASQGAYEQYF. CDR3 bases: TGTGCCAGTCAGGGGGCCTACGAGCAGTACTTC.